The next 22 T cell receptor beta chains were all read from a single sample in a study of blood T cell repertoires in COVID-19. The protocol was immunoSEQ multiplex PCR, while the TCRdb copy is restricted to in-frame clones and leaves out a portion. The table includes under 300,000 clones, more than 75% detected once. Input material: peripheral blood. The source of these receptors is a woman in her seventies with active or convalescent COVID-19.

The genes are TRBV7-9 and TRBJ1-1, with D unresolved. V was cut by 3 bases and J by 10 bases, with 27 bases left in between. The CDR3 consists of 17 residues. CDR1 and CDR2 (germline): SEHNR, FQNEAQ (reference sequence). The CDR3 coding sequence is TGTGCCAGCAGCTTGGAGGAAGGTCGAGGGTCCAGCAGGTCAGCTTTCTTT. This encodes CASSLEEGRGSSRSAFF.

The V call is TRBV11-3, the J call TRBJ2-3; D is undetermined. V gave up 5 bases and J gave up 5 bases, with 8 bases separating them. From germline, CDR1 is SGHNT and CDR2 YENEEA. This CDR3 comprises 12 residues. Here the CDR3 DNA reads TGTGCCAGCAGCCACAGTGAAGATACGCAGTATTTT. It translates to CASSHSEDTQYF.

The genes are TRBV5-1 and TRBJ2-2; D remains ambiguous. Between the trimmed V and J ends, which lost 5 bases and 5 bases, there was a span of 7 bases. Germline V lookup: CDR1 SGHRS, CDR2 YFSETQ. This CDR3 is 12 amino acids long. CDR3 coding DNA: TGCGCCAGCAGGCTGGAGACCGGGGAGCTGTTTTTT. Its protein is CASRLETGELFF.

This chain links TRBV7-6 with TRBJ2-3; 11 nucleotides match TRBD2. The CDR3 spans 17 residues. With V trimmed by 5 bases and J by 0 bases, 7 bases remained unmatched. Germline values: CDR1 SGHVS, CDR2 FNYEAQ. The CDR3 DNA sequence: TGTGCCAGCAGCCTTAGCGGGGGGGCCCGTAGCACAGATACGCAGTATTTT. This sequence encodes CASSLSGGARSTDTQYF.

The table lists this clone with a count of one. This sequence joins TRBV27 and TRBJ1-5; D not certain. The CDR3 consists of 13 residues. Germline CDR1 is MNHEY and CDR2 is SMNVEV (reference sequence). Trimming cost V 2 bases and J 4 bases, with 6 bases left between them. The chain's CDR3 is CASSLTGNQPQHF. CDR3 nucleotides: TGTGCCAGCAGTTTAACGGGGAATCAGCCCCAGCATTTT.

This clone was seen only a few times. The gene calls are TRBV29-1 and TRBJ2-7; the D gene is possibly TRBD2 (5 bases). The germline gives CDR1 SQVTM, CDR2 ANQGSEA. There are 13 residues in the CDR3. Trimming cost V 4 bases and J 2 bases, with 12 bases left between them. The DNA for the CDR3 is TGCAGCGTTGCGCGGGCAGCGGCCTACGAGCAGTACTTC. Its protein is CSVARAAAYEQYF.

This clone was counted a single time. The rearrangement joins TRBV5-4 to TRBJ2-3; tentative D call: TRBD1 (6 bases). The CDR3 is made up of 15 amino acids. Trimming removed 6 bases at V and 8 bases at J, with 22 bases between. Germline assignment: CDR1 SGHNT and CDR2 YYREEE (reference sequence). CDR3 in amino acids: CASILQGGGASTQYF. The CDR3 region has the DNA TGTGCCAGCATCTTACAGGGTGGGGGAGCAAGTACGCAGTATTTT. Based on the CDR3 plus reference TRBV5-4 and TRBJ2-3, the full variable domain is ETGVTQSPTHLIKTRGQQVTLRCSSQSGHNTVSWYQQALGQGPQFIFQYYREEENGRGNFPPRFSGLQFPNYSSELNVNALELDDSALYLCASILQGGGASTQYFGPGTRLTVL.

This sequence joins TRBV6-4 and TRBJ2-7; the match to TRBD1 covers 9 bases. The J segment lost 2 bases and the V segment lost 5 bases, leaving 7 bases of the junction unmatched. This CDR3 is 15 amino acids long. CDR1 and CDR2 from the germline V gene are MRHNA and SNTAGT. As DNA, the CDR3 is TGTGCCAGCAGTACCGGGACAGGGTCCCCCTACGAGCAGTACTTC. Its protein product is CASSTGTGSPYEQYF.

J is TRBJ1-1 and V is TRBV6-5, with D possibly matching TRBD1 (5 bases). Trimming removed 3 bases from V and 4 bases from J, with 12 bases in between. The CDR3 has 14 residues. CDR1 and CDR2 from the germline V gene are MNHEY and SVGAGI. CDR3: CASSYAGRITEAFF. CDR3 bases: TGTGCCAGCAGTTATGCGGGGCGTATCACTGAAGCTTTCTTT.

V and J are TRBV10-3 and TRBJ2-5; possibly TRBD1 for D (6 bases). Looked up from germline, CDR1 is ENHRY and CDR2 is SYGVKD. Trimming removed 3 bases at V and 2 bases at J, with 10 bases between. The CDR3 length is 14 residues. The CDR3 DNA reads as TGTGCCATCAGTGATCTAGGGGGACAAGAGACCCAGTACTTC. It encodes CAISDLGGQETQYF.

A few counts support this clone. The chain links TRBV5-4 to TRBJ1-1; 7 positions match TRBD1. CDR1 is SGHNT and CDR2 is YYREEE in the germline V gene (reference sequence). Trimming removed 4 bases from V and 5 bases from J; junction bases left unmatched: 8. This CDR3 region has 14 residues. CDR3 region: CASSNSLGQTEAFF. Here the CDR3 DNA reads TGTGCCAGCAGCAATTCCTTGGGACAGACTGAAGCTTTCTTT. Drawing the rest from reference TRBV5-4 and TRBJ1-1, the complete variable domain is ETGVTQSPTHLIKTRGQQVTLRCSSQSGHNTVSWYQQALGQGPQFIFQYYREEENGRGNFPPRFSGLQFPNYSSELNVNALELDDSALYLCASSNSLGQTEAFFGQGTRLTVV.

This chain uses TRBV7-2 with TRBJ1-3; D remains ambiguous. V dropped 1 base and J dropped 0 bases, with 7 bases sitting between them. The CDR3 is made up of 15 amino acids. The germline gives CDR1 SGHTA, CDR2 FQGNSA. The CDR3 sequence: CASSLVVGSGNTIYF. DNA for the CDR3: TGTGCCAGCAGCTTAGTAGTCGGCTCTGGAAACACCATATATTTT.

CDR3 DNA sequence: TGTGCCACCCTAAGAGGACAGGGCAATCAGCCCCAGCATTTT. Translation: CATLRGQGNQPQHF. This chain joins TRBV6-5 and TRBJ1-5, with TRBD1 identical over 7 bases. The CDR3 runs 14 residues. V lost 10 bases to trimming and J lost 2 bases; unmatched junction nucleotides: 8. The germline V gene encodes CDR1 MNHEY and CDR2 SVGAGI.

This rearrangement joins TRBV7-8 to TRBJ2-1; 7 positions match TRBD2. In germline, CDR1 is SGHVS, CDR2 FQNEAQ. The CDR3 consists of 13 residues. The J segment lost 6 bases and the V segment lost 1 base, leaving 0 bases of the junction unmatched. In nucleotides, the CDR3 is TGTGCCAGCAGCTTAGTAGCGGGCAATGAGCAGTTCTTC. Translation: CASSLVAGNEQFF.

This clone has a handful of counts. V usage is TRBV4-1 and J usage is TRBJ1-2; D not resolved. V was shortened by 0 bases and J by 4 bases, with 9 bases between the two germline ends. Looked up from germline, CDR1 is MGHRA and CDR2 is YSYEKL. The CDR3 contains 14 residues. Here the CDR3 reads CASSQEAWSYGYTF. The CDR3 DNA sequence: TGCGCCAGCAGCCAAGAGGCGTGGAGCTATGGCTACACCTTC.

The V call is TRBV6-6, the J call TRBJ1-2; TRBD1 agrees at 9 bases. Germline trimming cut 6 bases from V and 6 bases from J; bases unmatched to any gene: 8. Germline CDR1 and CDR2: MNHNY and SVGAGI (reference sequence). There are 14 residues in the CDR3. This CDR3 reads CASSEQQGADGYTF. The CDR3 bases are TGTGCCAGCAGCGAACAACAGGGGGCGGATGGCTACACCTTC.

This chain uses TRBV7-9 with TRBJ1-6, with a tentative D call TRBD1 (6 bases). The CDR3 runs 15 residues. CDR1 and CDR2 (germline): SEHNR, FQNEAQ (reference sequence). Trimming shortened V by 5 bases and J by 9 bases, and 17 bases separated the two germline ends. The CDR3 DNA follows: TGTGCCAGCAGCCGGGGGGGACAACAAAGTTCACCCCTCCACTTT. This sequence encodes CASSRGGQQSSPLHF.

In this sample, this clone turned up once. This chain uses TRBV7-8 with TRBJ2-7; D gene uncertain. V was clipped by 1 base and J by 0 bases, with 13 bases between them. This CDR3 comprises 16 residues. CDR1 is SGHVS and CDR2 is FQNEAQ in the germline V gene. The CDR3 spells CASSLEPGVSSYEQYF. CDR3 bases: TGTGCCAGCAGCTTAGAACCGGGTGTAAGCTCCTACGAGCAGTACTTC. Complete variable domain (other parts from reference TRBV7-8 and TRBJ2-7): GAGVSQSPRYKVAKRGQDVALRCDPISGHVSLFWYQQALGQGPEFLTYFQNEAQLDKSGLPSDRFFAERPEGSVSTLKIQRTQQEDSAVYLCASSLEPGVSSYEQYFGPGTRLTVT.

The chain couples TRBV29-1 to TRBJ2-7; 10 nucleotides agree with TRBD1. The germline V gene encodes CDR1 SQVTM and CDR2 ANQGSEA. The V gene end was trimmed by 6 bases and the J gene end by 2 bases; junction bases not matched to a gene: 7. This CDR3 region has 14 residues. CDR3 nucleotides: TGCAGCGTAAAGCCGGGACAGGGGCCCTACGAGCAGTACTTC. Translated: CSVKPGQGPYEQYF.

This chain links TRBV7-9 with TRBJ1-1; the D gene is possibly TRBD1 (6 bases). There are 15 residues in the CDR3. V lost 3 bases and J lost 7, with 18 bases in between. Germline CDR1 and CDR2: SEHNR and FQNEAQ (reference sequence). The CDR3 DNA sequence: TGTGCCAGCAGCTTCGATCTACAACAGGGAAATGAAGCTTTCTTT. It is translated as CASSFDLQQGNEAFF.

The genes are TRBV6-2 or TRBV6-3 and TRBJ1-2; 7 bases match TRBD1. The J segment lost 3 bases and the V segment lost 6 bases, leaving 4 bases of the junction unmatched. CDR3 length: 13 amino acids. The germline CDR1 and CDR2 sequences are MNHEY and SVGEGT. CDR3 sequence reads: CASSLTGDYGYTF. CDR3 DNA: TGTGCCAGCAGCTTAACAGGGGACTATGGCTACACCTTC.

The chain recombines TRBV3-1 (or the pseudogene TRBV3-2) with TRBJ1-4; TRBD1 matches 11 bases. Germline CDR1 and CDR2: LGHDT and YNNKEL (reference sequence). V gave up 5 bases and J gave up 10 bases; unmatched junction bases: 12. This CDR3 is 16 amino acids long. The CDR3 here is CASSTRVRTGGVKLFF. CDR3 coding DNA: TGTGCCAGCAGCACACGTGTAAGGACAGGGGGCGTAAAACTGTTTTTT.